The T cell receptor beta chain described here comes from a study of sequential checkpoint blockade in melanoma. Background on the study: Arm A got nivolumab then ipilimumab; arm B the reverse, 1:1. Both treatment sequences were followed by maintenance nivolumab.

The treatment: randomized to nivolumab then ipilimumab (arm A) or the reverse (arm B). None of the patients previously received DNA-damaging chemotherapy. From thawed PBMCs, live CD3+CD8+ cells negative for CD19 and CD56 were sorted. The germline V gene encodes CDR1 MDHEN and CDR2 SYDVKM. The CDR3 covers 15 residues. The ends lost 7 bases at V and 0 bases at J; junction bases unmatched: 3. The method was immunoSEQ multiplex PCR; TCRdb's version includes in-frame clones alone and lacks a portion of them. The sample contains roughly 20,000 clones, 70% to 90% of which appear only once. The receptor's source is a human donor with melanoma. V and J are TRBV28 and TRBJ2-1; 10 positions match TRBD2. The material sequenced was CD8+ T cells sorted from blood (inferred from file names), taken from a patient given nivolumab and ipilimumab in sequence. The CDR3 spells CASKIAGGSYNEQFF. DNA for the CDR3: TGTGCCAGCAAGATAGCGGGAGGCTCCTACAATGAGCAGTTCTTC. Looking up the rest from reference TRBV28 and TRBJ2-1 gives the full variable domain: DVKVTQSSRYLVKRTGEKVFLECVQDMDHENMFWYRQDPGLGLRLIYFSYDVKMKEKGDIPEGYSVSREKKERFSLILESASTNQTSMYLCASKIAGGSYNEQFFGPGTRLTVL.